One TCR beta chain is described in this entry. The antigen remains undetermined. The protocol was immunoSEQ multiplex PCR, while the TCRdb copy is restricted to in-frame clones and leaves out a portion. The table shows 130,000 or so clones, with more than 75% occurring only once. Trimming cost V 6 bases and J 0 bases; bases outside gene matches: 4. Germline assignment: CDR1 MNHEY and CDR2 SVGAGI. The CDR3 has 15 amino acids. The sample belongs to a study of T cell responses to AZD1222 COVID-19 vaccine. General study findings and limits: Seropositivity was recorded at baseline in only a handful of AZD1222 recipients. The CD4 TCRs associated with vaccination extended across spike and predominated at 160-218 and 743-854.

This TCR came from an adult in good health. The input for sequencing was peripheral blood, taken on day 0 of AZD1222 vaccination. The V call is TRBV6-5, the J call TRBJ2-7; 11 positions match TRBD1. The CDR3 here is CASRGGTGGSYEQYF. Here the CDR3 DNA reads TGTGCCAGCAGGGGAGGGACAGGGGGCTCCTACGAGCAGTACTTC.